This T cell receptor (beta chain) was captured by sequencing in a study of cytomegalovirus exposure and HLA in healthy donors. General study points: Presence/absence results assume similar sequencing depth per donor, which may not hold. A previous analysis found most TCR beta V segments productive roughly 87% or roughly 30% of the time.

The V gene's germline CDR1 is SGHDT and CDR2 YYEEEE. Deletions cut 4 bases from V and 6 bases from J, with 17 bases between. The CDR3 runs 14 residues. About this clone itself: The antigen is not known.

The PCR had 60 Vbeta and 13 Jbeta primers. Measured with immunoSEQ multiplex PCR; TCRdb has only the in-frame clones, and not every one. The sample includes 110,000 to 150,000 clones, around 80% of them seen just once. This chain links TRBV5-6 with TRBJ2-7; the D gene is possibly TRBD1 (6 bases). This TCR was recovered from a middle-aged man in good health and CMV-seropositive. The sequencing input was PBMCs. The CDR3 region is CASSPTGKGCEQYF. The CDR3 DNA reads TGTGCCAGCAGCCCTACAGGGAAGGGCTGCGAGCAGTACTTC.